This is a list of T cell receptor beta chains from one sample in a study of blood T cells in healthy people across ages. MiXCR, applied by TCRdb to the 5' RACE reads, yields one record per CDR3 protein. The table has about 970,000 distinct CDR3 sequences, 45% to 60% seen once. Sequencing input: blood. Receptors were obtained from a woman aged 55-75 years in good health. CDR3s include the opening cysteine and the closing phenylalanine or tryptophan. D genes are given only for firm matches. Clone size is shown for a subset of rows, as once, few, many or a class of expanded clone.

>TRBV20-1|.|TRBJ2-7|TRBD2|15
CSARAAGGTSYEQYF
TGCAGTGCTAGGGCAGCGGGAGGTACCAGCTACGAGCAGTACTTC
>TRBV7-2|.|TRBJ2-5|.|14
CASSVGRSRETQYF
TGTGCCAGCAGCGTAGGGCGGAGTCGAGAGACCCAGTACTTC
>TRBV7-2|few|TRBJ2-1|TRBD1|15
CASRLDRGSYNEQFF
TGTGCCAGCAGGTTAGACAGGGGGTCTTACAATGAGCAGTTCTTC
>TRBV12-3/TRBV12-4|few|TRBJ2-7|.|11
CASRGINEQYF
TGTGCCAGCAGGGGGATTAATGAGCAGTACTTC
>TRBV3-1|.|TRBJ2-2|.|15
CASSQAGTATGELFF
TGTGCCAGCAGCCAAGCCGGGACGGCGACCGGGGAGCTGTTTTTT
>TRBV5-1|.|TRBJ2-2|.|14
CASTRETNTGELFF
TGCGCCAGCACAAGGGAAACTAATACCGGGGAGCTGTTTTTT
>TRBV7-2|few|TRBJ2-7|.|12
CASEDIGAEQYF
TGTGCCAGCGAAGACATTGGGGCGGAGCAGTACTTC
>TRBV5-5|few|TRBJ1-2|.|14
CASSVQDLFAGYTF
TGTGCCAGCAGCGTCCAGGATCTGTTTGCCGGCTACACCTTC
>TRBV10-3|.|TRBJ2-1|.|16
CAISERARVSYNEQFF
TGTGCCATCAGTGAGAGAGCTAGGGTCTCCTACAATGAGCAGTTCTTC
>TRBV12-5|.|TRBJ1-5|.|13
CASGLGPNQPQHF
TGTGCTAGTGGTTTAGGACCCAATCAGCCCCAGCATTTT
>TRBV6-5|few|TRBJ2-7|TRBD1|14
CASSRGTGHYEQYF
TGTGCCAGCAGCCGCGGGACAGGGCACTACGAGCAGTACTTC
>TRBV20-1|.|TRBJ2-3|.|15
CSAPNSGGSTDTQYF
TGCAGTGCTCCTAATAGCGGAGGAAGCACAGATACGCAGTATTTT
>TRBV12-3/TRBV12-4|few|TRBJ2-2|TRBD1|15
CASRTGTVNTGELFF
TGTGCCAGCAGAACCGGGACAGTGAACACCGGGGAGCTGTTTTTT
>TRBV6-2/TRBV6-3|.|TRBJ2-4|TRBD2|20
CASSYPPFSGRALAKNIQYF
TGTGCCAGCAGTTACCCTCCATTTAGCGGGAGGGCATTAGCCAAAAACATTCAGTACTTC
>TRBV7-2|.|TRBJ2-3|TRBD2|16
CASTPTSGSVRDTQYF
TGTGCCAGCACCCCCACTAGCGGGAGTGTGAGAGATACGCAGTATTTT